A selection of T cell receptor beta chains follows, all from one sample in a study of blood T cell repertoires in COVID-19. Clones were sequenced by immunoSEQ multiplex PCR, and TCRdb holds only the in-frame ones, with some missing. The sample has tens of thousands of clones, around 90% seen once. The sequencing sample was made of peripheral blood. These receptors all stem from a middle-aged man with acute or convalescent COVID-19. Both conserved end residues are part of each CDR3. Fields, in order: clone size, J gene, V gene, D gene, CDR3 protein, CDR3 DNA. D genes are given only for firm matches. Part of the rows lack a size; the others show once, few, many or a class for expanded clones.

>-|TRBJ1-2|TRBV29-1|-
CSGRTGHGYTF
TGCAGCGGAAGAACAGGGCATGGCTACACCTTC
>-|TRBJ2-3|TRBV2|-
CASSEVPDTQYF
TGTGCCAGCAGTGAAGTCCCGGATACGCAGTATTTT
>-|TRBJ1-1|TRBV10-2|-
CASSGAASTEAFF
TGCGCCAGCAGTGGGGCCGCCTCCACTGAAGCTTTCTTT
>-|TRBJ1-2|TRBV12-5|-
CASGAGTSYGYTF
TGTGCTAGTGGGGCCGGGACAAGCTATGGCTACACCTTC
>-|TRBJ2-3|TRBV20-1|TRBD2
CSARGRDTQYF
TGCAGTGCGCGGGGGAGAGATACGCAGTATTTT
>few|TRBJ1-6|TRBV6-1|-
CASGDSHNSPLHF
TGTGCCAGCGGTGACAGTCATAATTCACCCCTCCACTTT
>-|TRBJ2-1|TRBV7-9|-
CASSPAGNEQFF
TGTGCCAGCAGCCCCGCGGGGAATGAGCAGTTCTTC
>-|TRBJ2-7|TRBV5-8|TRBD1
CASSSGQGNFYEQYF
TGTGCCAGCAGCTCAGGACAGGGGAATTTCTACGAGCAGTACTTC
>-|TRBJ2-7|TRBV3-1/TRBV3-2|-
CASSQLPGVEQYF
TGTGCCAGCAGCCAACTACCGGGAGTCGAGCAGTACTTC
>once|TRBJ2-7|TRBV29-1|TRBD1
CSVKTDRDYEQYF
TGCAGCGTCAAGACTGACAGGGACTACGAGCAGTACTTC
>-|TRBJ2-7|TRBV12-3/TRBV12-4|-
CASSFLYSYEQYF
TGTGCCAGCAGTTTCTTATACAGCTACGAGCAGTACTTC
>-|TRBJ2-7|TRBV19|-
CASSIGTRASYEQYF
TGTGCCAGTAGTATAGGGACAAGGGCCTCCTACGAGCAGTACTTC
>-|TRBJ1-4|TRBV5-4|TRBD1
CASSPDRGGEKLFF
TGTGCCAGCAGCCCCGACAGGGGTGGGGAAAAACTGTTTTTT
>-|TRBJ1-1|TRBV28|-
CASTDTKNTEAFF
TGTGCCAGCACCGACACAAAGAACACTGAAGCTTTCTTT
>-|TRBJ2-1|TRBV5-1|TRBD1
CASSLARWGTGEQFF
TGCGCCAGCAGCTTGGCGCGTTGGGGGACAGGTGAGCAGTTCTTC
>-|TRBJ2-3|TRBV27|-
CASSSWGGVLARTDTQYF
TGTGCCAGCAGTTCGTGGGGGGGCGTCTTAGCCCGTACAGATACGCAGTATTTT
>-|TRBJ2-7|TRBV6-6|TRBD2
CASSYSNIAGRLKQYF
TGTGCCAGCAGTTACTCGAACATAGCGGGGCGTCTCAAGCAGTACTTC
>-|TRBJ1-1|TRBV27|-
CASKTDTNTEAFF
TGTGCCAGCAAGACGGACACGAACACTGAAGCTTTCTTT
>-|TRBJ1-2|TRBV6-6|-
CASSYLQGINYGYTF
TGTGCCAGCAGTTACCTCCAGGGTATTAACTATGGCTACACCTTC
>once|TRBJ2-5|TRBV3-1/TRBV3-2|-
CASSLQGGVRETQYF
TGTGCCAGCAGCCTCCAAGGGGGGGTCCGGGAGACCCAGTACTTC
>-|TRBJ2-7|TRBV9|TRBD2
CASSVRGSGGPYEQYF
TGTGCCAGCAGCGTCCGAGGTAGCGGGGGGCCCTACGAGCAGTACTTC
>-|TRBJ2-7|TRBV6-1|TRBD1
CASSEGTGGFGDEQYF
TGTGCCAGCAGTGAAGGAACAGGGGGATTCGGCGACGAGCAGTACTTC
>-|TRBJ1-2|TRBV6-5|-
CASRTEDYYGYTF
TGTGCCAGCCGGACAGAGGACTACTATGGCTACACCTTC
>-|TRBJ1-1|TRBV7-9|-
CASSDQLQGGRAFF
TGTGCCAGCAGCGACCAGCTCCAGGGTGGTAGGGCTTTCTTT
>-|TRBJ2-5|TRBV6-6|-
CASSYSAEGETQYF
TGTGCCAGCAGTTACTCGGCGGAGGGAGAGACCCAGTACTTC
>-|TRBJ1-6|TRBV3-1/TRBV3-2|TRBD1
CASSQDGDRDNSPLHF
TGTGCCAGCAGCCAAGATGGGGACAGGGACAATTCACCCCTCCACTTT
>-|TRBJ1-3|TRBV20-1|-
CSASLGYSGNTIYF
TGCAGTGCTAGTCTCGGGTACTCTGGAAACACCATATATTTT
>few|TRBJ1-1|TRBV7-3|TRBD1
CASRWDSAANTEAFF
TGTGCCAGCAGATGGGACAGCGCAGCTAACACTGAAGCTTTCTTT
>few|TRBJ2-7|TRBV5-6|TRBD1
CASSRKDRGRDEQYF
TGTGCCAGCAGCCGGAAGGACAGGGGAAGGGACGAGCAGTACTTC
>-|TRBJ1-2|TRBV6-5|TRBD1
CAITRDRLYGYTF
TGTGCCATTACCCGGGACAGGCTATATGGCTACACCTTC
>-|TRBJ2-7|TRBV3-1/TRBV3-2|-
CASSQDQRQDFSYEQYF
TGTGCCAGCAGCCAAGATCAGAGACAGGATTTTTCCTACGAGCAGTACTTC
>-|TRBJ1-2|TRBV12-3/TRBV12-4|-
CASSKGQTYGYTF
TGTGCCAGCAGTAAGGGACAAACCTATGGCTACACCTTC
>-|TRBJ1-2|TRBV7-9|-
CASSLGQNYGYTF
TGTGCCAGCAGCCTAGGACAGAACTATGGCTACACCTTC
>-|TRBJ2-1|TRBV3-1/TRBV3-2|-
CASSFPRSGNSYNEQFF
TGTGCCAGCAGCTTCCCCCGTAGCGGAAACTCCTACAATGAGCAGTTCTTC
>-|TRBJ1-2|TRBV27|TRBD1
CASSSGGGYTF
TGTGCCAGCAGTTCAGGGGGTGGCTACACCTTC
>-|TRBJ2-1|TRBV9|TRBD1
CASSPGQGLYNEQFF
TGTGCCAGCAGCCCTGGACAGGGGTTGTACAATGAGCAGTTCTTC
>few|TRBJ1-2|TRBV24-1|-
CATSDFPSGTNNYGYTF
TGTGCCACCAGTGATTTCCCATCCGGGACAAATAACTATGGCTACACCTTC
>-|TRBJ2-7|TRBV29-1|TRBD1
CSVTTGQGLEQYF
TGCAGCGTCACTACAGGACAGGGTCTCGAGCAGTACTTC
>once|TRBJ1-2|TRBV12-3/TRBV12-4|-
CASSFNRMGYTF
TGTGCCAGCAGTTTTAACAGGATGGGCTACACCTTC
>-|TRBJ1-3|TRBV30|-
CAWSGQGIGNTIYF
TGTGCCTGGAGCGGGCAGGGGATAGGAAACACCATATATTTT
>once|TRBJ2-2|TRBV19|-
CASSHTDITGELFF
TGTGCCAGTAGCCATACAGATATCACCGGGGAGCTGTTTTTT
>-|TRBJ1-5|TRBV9|TRBD1
CASSGQPNQPQHF
TGTGCCAGCTCGGGACAGCCAAATCAGCCCCAGCATTTT
>-|TRBJ2-3|TRBV6-5|TRBD1
CASRDDRAVDTQYF
TGTGCCAGCAGGGATGACAGGGCGGTAGATACGCAGTATTTT
>-|TRBJ1-2|TRBV7-2|TRBD1
CASSTGQGPYYGYTF
TGTGCCAGCAGCACCGGACAGGGGCCTTACTATGGCTACACCTTC
>-|TRBJ2-1|TRBV6-5|TRBD1
CASLDRTGGFDEQFF
TGTGCCAGCCTAGATCGGACAGGGGGGTTTGATGAGCAGTTCTTC
>-|TRBJ2-7|TRBV20-1|-
CSASLEGYSYEQYF
TGCAGTGCTAGTCTCGAGGGTTACTCCTACGAGCAGTACTTC
>-|TRBJ1-4|TRBV6-5|TRBD1
CASSYYRTGKEKLFF
TGTGCCAGCAGTTACTATCGGACAGGGAAGGAAAAACTGTTTTTT
>-|TRBJ2-3|TRBV24-1|TRBD1
CATSESGTGEADTQYF
TGTGCCACCAGTGAGTCCGGGACAGGAGAGGCAGATACGCAGTATTTT
>-|TRBJ2-5|TRBV5-6|TRBD2
CASSLAGGRETQYF
TGTGCCAGCAGTTTAGCGGGGGGTCGGGAGACCCAGTACTTC